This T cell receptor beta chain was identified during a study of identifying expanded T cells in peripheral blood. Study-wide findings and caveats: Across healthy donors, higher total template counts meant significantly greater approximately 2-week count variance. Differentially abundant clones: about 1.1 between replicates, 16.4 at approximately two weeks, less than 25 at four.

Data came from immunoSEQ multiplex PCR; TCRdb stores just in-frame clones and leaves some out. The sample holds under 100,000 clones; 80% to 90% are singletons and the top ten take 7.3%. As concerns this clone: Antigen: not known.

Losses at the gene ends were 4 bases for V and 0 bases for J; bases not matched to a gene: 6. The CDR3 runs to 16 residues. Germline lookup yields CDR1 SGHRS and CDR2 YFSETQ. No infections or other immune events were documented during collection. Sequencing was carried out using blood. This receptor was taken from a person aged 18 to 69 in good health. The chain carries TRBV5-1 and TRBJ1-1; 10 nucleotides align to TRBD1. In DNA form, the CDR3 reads TGCGCCAGCAGCGGCGACAGGGGGCGCATGAACACTGAAGCTTTCTTT. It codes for CASSGDRGRMNTEAFF.